The 29 T cell receptor beta chains presented below share a single source sample, sequenced in a study of T-cell reconstitution after alpha-beta-depleted transplantation in children. Unique molecular identifiers featured in how the TCRbeta library was prepared. TCRdb reanalysed the PCR reads using MiXCR and keeps one entry per CDR3 protein. The repertoire holds some 340,000 distinct CDR3 sequences, with under 13% as singletons. The source was PBMCs from the stem cell graft donor, collected from the stem cell graft. Receptors originate from a human donor who donated a stem cell graft to a child with acute lymphoblastic leukemia.

This chain joins TRBV5-1 and TRBJ2-2; TRBD2 agrees at 9 bases. CDR1 SGHRS and CDR2 YFSETQ come from the germline V gene. V lost 2 bases and J lost 2; bases outside the gene matches: 4. This CDR3 comprises 16 residues. CDR3 sequence (DNA): TGCGCCAGCAGCTTTCAAGCGGGAGGCAACACCGGGGAGCTGTTTTTT. It encodes CASSFQAGGNTGELFF.

This clonotype has only a few counts. J is TRBJ2-7 and V is TRBV5-1; TRBD1 might be the D (6 bases). CDR3 size: 14 residues. Germline CDR1 reads SGHRS; CDR2 reads YFSETQ. V was pared by 2 bases and J by 3 bases, with 12 bases between. The CDR3: CASSFGGANYEQYF. CDR3 DNA sequence: TGCGCCAGCAGCTTTGGGGGCGCGAACTACGAGCAGTACTTC.

This clonotype was found a few times. The chain couples TRBV7-3 to TRBJ2-7; D may be TRBD1 (6 bases). The CDR3 is made up of 16 amino acids. Germline lookup yields CDR1 SGHTA and CDR2 FQGTGA. Trimming pared 2 bases from V and 5 bases from J, leaving 19 bases between. Written as DNA, the CDR3 is TGTGCCAGCAGCTTAGAACCCACAGGGCAAATTGACGAGCAGTACTTC. It is translated as CASSLEPTGQIDEQYF.

This clonotype has just a few counts. The chain links TRBV3-1 to TRBJ1-1; D is undetermined. CDR1 is LGHDT and CDR2 is YNNKEL in the germline V gene (reference sequence). There are 14 residues in the CDR3. V was trimmed by 4 bases and J by 1 base, leaving 10 bases between them. The CDR3 is CASSLLPENTEAFF. CDR3 bases: TGTGCCAGCAGCCTCCTACCGGAGAACACTGAAGCTTTCTTT.

The CDR3: CASSLVGSGYNEQFF. The CDR3 bases are TGTGCCAGCAGTTTAGTAGGGTCTGGCTACAATGAGCAGTTCTTC. The chain couples TRBV12-3 or TRBV12-4 to TRBJ2-1, with D unresolved. Trimming removed 1 base from V and 3 bases from J, with 10 bases in between. This CDR3 spans 15 amino acids.

This clonotype showed up just a few times. V is TRBV7-8 and J is TRBJ2-7; 10 nucleotides line up with TRBD2. Trimming at V came to 5 bases and at J to 8 bases, leaving 12 bases not matched to a gene. Germline V gene lookup returns CDR1 SGHVS and CDR2 FQNEAQ. The CDR3 loop spans 15 amino acids. As DNA, the CDR3 is TGTGCCAGCAGCACCAAGACTAGCGGGCCTACGCAGCAGTACTTC. It encodes CASSTKTSGPTQQYF.

As for this clonotype: This may be a read error: a much more frequent sequence differs by one nucleotide. This chain joins TRBV20-1 and TRBJ2-5; D not resolved. The germline V and J ends were trimmed by 1 base and 2 bases, with 8 bases remaining between them. Germline loops: CDR1 DFQATT, CDR2 SNEGSKA (reference sequence). The CDR3 covers 13 residues. The CDR3: CSARAPLQETQYF. The CDR3 bases are TGCAGTGCTAGAGCGCCGTTACAAGAGACCCAGTACTTC.

This clonotype was observed many times. CDR3 nucleotides: TGCGCCAGCAGCCAATGGGCAATGAACACTGAAGCTTTCTTT. Its translation is CASSQWAMNTEAFF. J is TRBJ1-1 and V is TRBV4-1, with D hard to call. The ends were cut back, 2 bases at V and 0 bases at J, with 7 bases in the middle. Looked up from germline, CDR1 is MGHRA and CDR2 is YSYEKL. CDR3 length equals 14 residues.

Turning to this clonotype: The junction and the germline gene differ at one end; a read error may be behind it. The chain combines TRBV5-5 with TRBJ2-3; 12 positions match TRBD2. CDR1 SGHKS and CDR2 YYEKEE come from the germline V gene (reference sequence). The CDR3 has 16 residues. The CDR3 here is CASSSLAGGDTDTQNF. The CDR3, as DNA: TGTGCCAGCAGCAGCCTAGCGGGAGGGGACACAGATACGCAGAATTTT.

This clonotype was seen a few times. The chain is built from TRBV7-8 and TRBJ2-1; TRBD1 matches 7 bases. The CDR3 runs 14 residues. In germline, CDR1 is SGHVS, CDR2 FQNEAQ. V shed 5 bases, J shed 3 bases, and the junction held 4 bases outside the gene matches. The CDR3 DNA reads TGTGCCAGCAGCCCGGGGACAGACTACAATGAGCAGTTCTTC. Translation: CASSPGTDYNEQFF. The complete variable domain, with remaining parts taken from reference TRBV7-8 and TRBJ2-1, reads GAGVSQSPRYKVAKRGQDVALRCDPISGHVSLFWYQQALGQGPEFLTYFQNEAQLDKSGLPSDRFFAERPEGSVSTLKIQRTQQEDSAVYLCASSPGTDYNEQFFGPGTRLTVL.

This clonotype was recorded many times. The chain joins TRBV4-2 to TRBJ1-5; tentative D call: TRBD1 (6 bases). From germline, CDR1 is LGHNA and CDR2 YNFKEQ. V shed 0 bases and J shed 0 bases, with 9 bases lying between them. The CDR3 consists of 16 residues. The CDR3 loop reads CASSQEARGSNQPQHF. CDR3 sequence (DNA): TGTGCCAGCAGCCAAGAGGCCAGGGGTAGCAATCAGCCCCAGCATTTT.

This clonotype occurred many times. The chain links TRBV5-1 to TRBJ1-2, with D tentatively TRBD1 (6 bases). With 5 bases removed from V and 4 bases from J, the gap between germline ends came to 18 bases. The CDR3 runs 15 residues. Germline V CDR1 and CDR2: SGHRS, YFSETQ. CDR3 sequence reads: CASSSPTQGVYGYTF. CDR3 nucleotide sequence: TGCGCCAGCAGTTCCCCCACACAGGGAGTCTATGGCTACACCTTC.

This clonotype was seen at least ten times. The chain has TRBV30 and TRBJ2-1, with TRBD2 matching 7 bases. The CDR3 is 15 amino acids. Germline V gives CDR1 GTSNPN, CDR2 SVGIG (reference sequence). V lost 2 bases to trimming and J lost 0 bases; unmatched junction nucleotides: 4. The DNA of the CDR3 is TGTGCCTGGAGTCCCCTAGCGGCCTCCTACAATGAGCAGTTCTTC. This codes for CAWSPLAASYNEQFF.

The chain employs TRBV19 and TRBJ2-5; 9 bases agree with TRBD2. Losses at the gene ends were 3 bases for V and 4 bases for J; bases not matched to a gene: 9. Germline CDR1 is LNHDA and CDR2 is SQIVND (reference sequence). The length of the CDR3 is 16 residues. The CDR3 here is CASSMHSGSIPETQYF. The DNA of the CDR3 is TGTGCCAGTAGTATGCATAGCGGGAGCATCCCAGAGACCCAGTACTTC.

Many counts were recorded for this clonotype. The chain links TRBV12-3 or TRBV12-4 to TRBJ2-7; 7 positions match TRBD2. Trimming removed 6 bases from V and 1 base from J; junction bases left unmatched: 9. The CDR3 extends over 15 amino acids. CDR3 bases: TGTGCCAGCAGCTTCCCGTGGGGGGGTTCCTACGAGCAGTACTTC. Its protein is CASSFPWGGSYEQYF.

This clonotype appeared a few times. The gene calls are TRBV28 and TRBJ1-1; D possibly corresponds to TRBD1 (5 bases). The CDR3 is 12 residues long. The V gene lost 7 bases and the J gene lost 4 bases, with 10 bases spanning the gap. From germline, CDR1 is MDHEN and CDR2 SYDVKM. In DNA, the CDR3 is TGTGCCAGCACCCAGGGCACCACTGAAGCTTTCTTT. It yields the protein CASTQGTTEAFF.

This clonotype was detected only a few times. The chain has TRBV12-3 or TRBV12-4 and TRBJ1-6; D is unclear. Deletions cut 6 bases from V and 8 bases from J, with 11 bases between. This CDR3 contains 13 residues. CDR3 bases: TGTGCCAGCAGCTCGAATTTAGATTCACCCCTCCACTTT. It translates to CASSSNLDSPLHF.

This clonotype was observed a few times. The chain joins TRBV5-5 to TRBJ2-1, with 9 positions matching TRBD2. Germline loops: CDR1 SGHKS, CDR2 YYEKEE (reference sequence). The V gene end was trimmed by 0 bases and the J gene end by 2 bases; junction bases not matched to a gene: 6. CDR3 length equals 17 residues. CDR3 coding DNA: TGTGCCAGCAGCTTGGATTCGAGCGGGAGGACCTACAATGAGCAGTTCTTC. It translates to CASSLDSSGRTYNEQFF. Variable domain in full (rest from reference TRBV5-5 and TRBJ2-1): DAGVTQSPTHLIKTRGQQVTLRCSPISGHKSVSWYQQVLGQGPQFIFQYYEKEERGRGNFPDRFSARQFPNYSSELNVNALLLGDSALYLCASSLDSSGRTYNEQFFGPGTRLTVL.

This clonotype has more than one count but fewer than ten. The rearrangement links TRBV7-9 to TRBJ2-1; D may be TRBD2 (5 bases). CDR3 length: 15 residues. Germline CDR1 SEHNR, CDR2 FQNEAQ (reference sequence). V lost 1 base and J lost 7, with 14 bases in between. CDR3 sequence (DNA): TGTGCCAGCAGCTTAGTATTGGGAGAAGGTAATGAGCAGTTCTTC. This translates into CASSLVLGEGNEQFF. The whole variable domain, filled in from reference TRBV7-9 and TRBJ2-1, reads DTGVSQNPRHKITKRGQNVTFRCDPISEHNRLYWYRQTLGQGPEFLTYFQNEAQLEKSRLLSDRFSAERPKGSFSTLEIQRTEQGDSAMYLCASSLVLGEGNEQFFGPGTRLTVL.

The chain combines TRBV29-1 with TRBJ2-7; weak D call: TRBD1 (5 bases). CDR3 length: 12 amino acids. In germline, CDR1 is SQVTM, CDR2 ANQGSEA. V dropped 5 bases and J dropped 2 bases, with 10 bases sitting between them. This CDR3 is CSVLTGTYEQYF. CDR3 DNA sequence: TGCAGCGTTCTCACAGGTACCTACGAGCAGTACTTC.

This clonotype was observed a handful of times. The J gene is TRBJ2-3, the V gene TRBV7-3; 10 positions match TRBD2. The CDR3 consists of 15 residues. From germline, CDR1 is SGHTA and CDR2 FQGTGA. Trimming removed 5 bases from V and 4 bases from J; junction bases left unmatched: 6. CDR3 bases: TGTGCCAGCAGCCCCGGGACTAGCGCGGCAGATACGCAGTATTTT. The encoded protein is CASSPGTSAADTQYF.

As concerns this clonotype: The junction and the germline gene differ at one end; a read error may be behind it. The chain uses TRBV7-7 and TRBJ1-2; tentative D call: TRBD1 (5 bases). The CDR3 contains 19 residues. Per germline, CDR1 SSHAT and CDR2 FNYEAQ (reference sequence). In DNA, the CDR3 is TGTGCTAGCAGCTTAGCGTGCGTGGGACTCTCGAGGGGATACTATGGCTACACCTTC. Its protein is CASSLACVGLSRGYYGYTF.

This clonotype has at least ten counts. The chain carries TRBV11-1 and TRBJ2-1, with TRBD2 matching over 14 bases. The V gene's germline CDR1 is SGHAT and CDR2 FQDESV (reference sequence). The length of the CDR3 is 18 residues. Losses at the gene ends were 5 bases for V and 4 bases for J; bases not matched to a gene: 10. The CDR3 bases are TGTGCCAGCAGCCCGGGGACTAGCGGGAGTTCGGGTTACAATGAGCAGTTCTTC. Protein product: CASSPGTSGSSGYNEQFF.

This clonotype has at least ten counts. Sequence at one end of the junction differs from germline and may be a read error. The V and J genes are TRBV5-1 and TRBJ2-1; 10 bases map to TRBD2. This CDR3 contains 15 residues. Germline V gives CDR1 SGHRS, CDR2 YFSETQ. CDR3 DNA: TGTGCCAGCAGCTTAGGTCTAGCGGGAGCCAATGAGCAGTTCTTC. It yields the protein CASSLGLAGANEQFF.

This clonotype has a handful of counts. V is TRBV12-3 or TRBV12-4 and J is TRBJ2-3, with D possibly being TRBD2 (5 bases). The CDR3 totals 17 residues. Between the trimmed V and J ends, which lost 4 bases and 5 bases, there was a span of 22 bases. The DNA of the CDR3 is TGTGCCAGCAGTTCAGCCCTCCCGCGGGCCAGAGGAGATACGCAGTATTTT. Translating gives CASSSALPRARGDTQYF.

Concerning this clonotype itself: The germline gene is not matched at one end of the junction; a read error may be the cause. The V and J genes are TRBV5-1 and TRBJ2-3, with D perhaps matching TRBD2 (6 bases). The CDR3 has 17 amino acids. Germline CDR1 and CDR2: SGHRS and YFSETQ. The CDR3 sequence: CASSLGLRHTSTDTQYF. The CDR3 DNA sequence: TGCGCCAGCAGCTTGGGATTGAGGCACACTAGCACTGATACGCAGTATTTT.

This clonotype was seen ten or more times. The rearrangement links TRBV28 to TRBJ1-2, with D hard to call. CDR3 length equals 12 residues. Germline CDR1 reads MDHEN; CDR2 reads SYDVKM. V lost 6 bases to trimming and J lost 4 bases, with 9 bases between them. The CDR3 protein is CASREEGYGYTF. In DNA form, the CDR3 reads TGTGCCAGCAGGGAGGAGGGCTATGGCTACACCTTC.

This clonotype was recorded a few times. Written as DNA, the CDR3 is TGTGCCAGCAGCCGGGTTGGGGATGCGTACGAGCAGTACTTC. Its protein product is CASSRVGDAYEQYF. The chain joins TRBV9 to TRBJ2-7, with no clear D. In germline, CDR1 is SGDLS, CDR2 YYNGEE. This CDR3 region has 14 residues. Trimming left V 4 bases short and J 4 bases short, with 15 bases between.

This clonotype was detected only a few times. The chain links TRBV24-1 to TRBJ2-1; D assignment may be TRBD1 or TRBD2 (5 bases each). Germline CDR1 KGHDR, CDR2 SFDVKD. Deletions cut 3 bases from V and 5 bases from J, with 13 bases between. This CDR3 spans 15 amino acids. CDR3 DNA: TGTGCCACCAGTGATGTGAGAGGGGACCACAATGAGCAGTTCTTC. It codes for CATSDVRGDHNEQFF.